These T cell receptor beta chains were read from a single sample in a study of neoadjuvant anti-PD-1 for oral cavity cancer. Produced via immunoSEQ multiplex PCR; TCRdb's table is partial and in-frame only. The sample includes 1,300 to 1,500 clones, 50% to 60% of them seen just once. The sequencing used tumor tissue, collected after nivolumab (anti-PD-1) treatment. All receptors derive from a person aged 35-79 years with oral cavity squamous cell carcinoma. The CDR3 runs from the conserved cysteine through the conserved F or W. The order of the fields is J gene, CDR3 length, clone size, D gene, V gene, CDR3 DNA, CDR3 protein. D genes are given only for firm matches. A clone size is listed for some rows: how often the clone was seen (once, few, many), or a class if it is expanded.

j_call: TRBJ2-1; cdr3_length: 11; clone_size: -; d_call: -; v_call: TRBV20-1; cdr3_nt: TGCAGTGCTAGTGGGGGTAGGGAGCAGTTCTTC; cdr3_aa: CSASGGREQFF
j_call: TRBJ1-2; cdr3_length: 16; clone_size: -; d_call: -; v_call: TRBV6-5; cdr3_nt: TGTGCCAGCAGTTTTCAAGGCGGCGAGGGTTGGGGAGGCTACACCTTC; cdr3_aa: CASSFQGGEGWGGYTF
j_call: TRBJ2-1; cdr3_length: 15; clone_size: -; d_call: -; v_call: TRBV10-2; cdr3_nt: TGCGCCAGCAGCGATACAGGACTTTGGTACAATGAGCAGTTCTTC; cdr3_aa: CASSDTGLWYNEQFF
j_call: TRBJ2-2; cdr3_length: 14; clone_size: -; d_call: TRBD2; v_call: TRBV5-1; cdr3_nt: TGCGCCAGCGTTAAGGCGGGAGACCCCGGGGAGCTGTTTTTT; cdr3_aa: CASVKAGDPGELFF
j_call: TRBJ2-7; cdr3_length: 15; clone_size: -; d_call: -; v_call: TRBV10-3; cdr3_nt: TGTGCCATCAGTGAGTCCGGGGCGCGAAGGGCCGAGCAGTACTTC; cdr3_aa: CAISESGARRAEQYF
j_call: TRBJ1-1; cdr3_length: 14; clone_size: -; d_call: TRBD1; v_call: TRBV7-9; cdr3_nt: TGTGCCAGCAGCCTCGGACAGGGGAGGACTGAAGCTTTCTTT; cdr3_aa: CASSLGQGRTEAFF
j_call: TRBJ2-5; cdr3_length: 16; clone_size: -; d_call: -; v_call: TRBV5-1; cdr3_nt: TGCGCCAGCAGCTTGGCCGGAGGGGCTTCGAGGGAGACCCAGTACTTC; cdr3_aa: CASSLAGGASRETQYF
j_call: TRBJ1-4; cdr3_length: 16; clone_size: -; d_call: -; v_call: TRBV7-9; cdr3_nt: TGTGCCAGCAGCCGCGGTGGAGGGGCAACTAATGAAAAACTGTTTTTT; cdr3_aa: CASSRGGGATNEKLFF
j_call: TRBJ1-2; cdr3_length: 15; clone_size: -; d_call: -; v_call: TRBV7-9; cdr3_nt: TGTGCCAGCAGCCCCGGGGACGGCTTTAACTATGGCTACACCTTC; cdr3_aa: CASSPGDGFNYGYTF
j_call: TRBJ2-2; cdr3_length: 16; clone_size: few; d_call: -; v_call: TRBV19; cdr3_nt: TGTGCCAGTAGTTCAGGGAGGACGAGGGACACCGGGGAGCTGTTTTTT; cdr3_aa: CASSSGRTRDTGELFF
j_call: TRBJ2-2; cdr3_length: 15; clone_size: -; d_call: -; v_call: TRBV2; cdr3_nt: TGTGCCAGCAGTGAAGCTTCGGGGTCCACCGGGGAGCTGTTTTTT; cdr3_aa: CASSEASGSTGELFF
j_call: TRBJ1-2; cdr3_length: 14; clone_size: few; d_call: TRBD1; v_call: TRBV6-5; cdr3_nt: TGTGCCAGCAGTGCGGACAGGGGGCGCGATGGCTACACCTTC; cdr3_aa: CASSADRGRDGYTF
j_call: TRBJ2-1; cdr3_length: 13; clone_size: few; d_call: -; v_call: TRBV6-1; cdr3_nt: TGTGCCAGCAGTGAGCCGGGGGAGAATGAGCAGTTCTTC; cdr3_aa: CASSEPGENEQFF
j_call: TRBJ2-7; cdr3_length: 14; clone_size: -; d_call: TRBD2; v_call: TRBV7-9; cdr3_nt: TGTGCCAGCAGCGACCGGGACTATTCCTACGAGCAGTACTTC; cdr3_aa: CASSDRDYSYEQYF
j_call: TRBJ2-3; cdr3_length: 14; clone_size: -; d_call: TRBD2; v_call: TRBV10-3; cdr3_nt: TGTGCCATCGGGGCTAGCGGAGGCACAGATACGCAGTATTTT; cdr3_aa: CAIGASGGTDTQYF
j_call: TRBJ2-3; cdr3_length: 14; clone_size: -; d_call: TRBD2; v_call: TRBV6-6; cdr3_nt: TGTGCCAGCAGGTCTAGCGGGAGTACAGATACGCAGTATTTT; cdr3_aa: CASRSSGSTDTQYF
j_call: TRBJ2-1; cdr3_length: 15; clone_size: -; d_call: TRBD1; v_call: TRBV28; cdr3_nt: TGTGCCAGCAGCCTTTTGGGACAGGGGTTCAATGAGCAGTTCTTC; cdr3_aa: CASSLLGQGFNEQFF
j_call: TRBJ2-5; cdr3_length: 13; clone_size: few; d_call: -; v_call: TRBV14; cdr3_nt: TGTGCCAGCAGCCCCGGAATTGGGGAGACCCAGTACTTC; cdr3_aa: CASSPGIGETQYF
j_call: TRBJ1-1; cdr3_length: 13; clone_size: -; d_call: -; v_call: TRBV2; cdr3_nt: TGTGCCAGCAGGGATATGGAATACACTGAAGCTTTCTTT; cdr3_aa: CASRDMEYTEAFF
j_call: TRBJ2-1; cdr3_length: 11; clone_size: few; d_call: -; v_call: TRBV5-1; cdr3_nt: TGCGCCAGCAGAACCTGGGATGAGCAGTTCTTC; cdr3_aa: CASRTWDEQFF
j_call: TRBJ1-1; cdr3_length: 11; clone_size: once; d_call: -; v_call: TRBV27; cdr3_nt: TGTGCCAGCAGTCTCTACACTGAAGCTTTCTTT; cdr3_aa: CASSLYTEAFF
j_call: TRBJ1-4; cdr3_length: 15; clone_size: -; d_call: TRBD1; v_call: TRBV19; cdr3_nt: TGTGCCAGTAGTGGAGGGACAGGTGGTGATGAAAAACTGTTTTTT; cdr3_aa: CASSGGTGGDEKLFF
j_call: TRBJ2-1; cdr3_length: 12; clone_size: -; d_call: -; v_call: TRBV27; cdr3_nt: TGTGCCAGCAGTATTATCGGGGACGAGCAGTTCTTC; cdr3_aa: CASSIIGDEQFF
j_call: TRBJ2-7; cdr3_length: 14; clone_size: -; d_call: TRBD1; v_call: TRBV6-5; cdr3_nt: TGTGCCAGCAGCCTCCGGGACAGGGTCAACGAGCAGTACTTC; cdr3_aa: CASSLRDRVNEQYF
j_call: TRBJ1-1; cdr3_length: 12; clone_size: -; d_call: -; v_call: TRBV28; cdr3_nt: TGTGCCAGCAATCGACAGAACACTGAAGCTTTCTTT; cdr3_aa: CASNRQNTEAFF
j_call: TRBJ2-1; cdr3_length: 15; clone_size: -; d_call: TRBD1; v_call: TRBV10-3; cdr3_nt: TGTGCCATCAGTGGACAGGGAGAGGTTTACAATGAGCAGTTCTTC; cdr3_aa: CAISGQGEVYNEQFF
j_call: TRBJ1-1; cdr3_length: 14; clone_size: few; d_call: -; v_call: TRBV28; cdr3_nt: TGTGCCAGCAGTTTCTCAACTAGGGTCACTGAAGCTTTCTTT; cdr3_aa: CASSFSTRVTEAFF
j_call: TRBJ1-5; cdr3_length: 16; clone_size: -; d_call: TRBD1; v_call: TRBV4-2; cdr3_nt: TGTGCCAGCAGCCAAGAAACGGACAGGGTGGGTCAGCCCCAGCATTTT; cdr3_aa: CASSQETDRVGQPQHF
j_call: TRBJ2-7; cdr3_length: 14; clone_size: -; d_call: TRBD1; v_call: TRBV27; cdr3_nt: TGTGCCAGCAGTTTTTGGGACAGGGGCTACGAGCAGTACTTC; cdr3_aa: CASSFWDRGYEQYF
j_call: TRBJ1-2; cdr3_length: 14; clone_size: -; d_call: TRBD1; v_call: TRBV27; cdr3_nt: TGTGCCAGCAGTGGACAGGGCGCCAACTATGGCTACACCTTC; cdr3_aa: CASSGQGANYGYTF
j_call: TRBJ1-4; cdr3_length: 16; clone_size: once; d_call: -; v_call: TRBV7-3; cdr3_nt: TGTGCCAGCAGCTTAAGGCTAGCAGGGAGTTTAGAAAAACTGTTTTTT; cdr3_aa: CASSLRLAGSLEKLFF
j_call: TRBJ2-2; cdr3_length: 15; clone_size: -; d_call: -; v_call: TRBV10-1; cdr3_nt: TGCGCCAGCAGTCCGATGACAACGAACACCGGGGAGCTGTTTTTT; cdr3_aa: CASSPMTTNTGELFF
j_call: TRBJ1-2; cdr3_length: 15; clone_size: -; d_call: -; v_call: TRBV19; cdr3_nt: TGTGCCAGTAGTTATAACAAGAGGGGGAGATATGGCTACACCTTC; cdr3_aa: CASSYNKRGRYGYTF
j_call: TRBJ1-3; cdr3_length: 15; clone_size: -; d_call: -; v_call: TRBV6-5; cdr3_nt: TGTGCCAGCAGACCCTTAGCCAGGGAGTGGAACACCATATATTTT; cdr3_aa: CASRPLAREWNTIYF
j_call: TRBJ1-1; cdr3_length: 14; clone_size: -; d_call: -; v_call: TRBV6-5; cdr3_nt: TGTGCCATCCTCGGGGGGGCGGCGGGAACTGAAGCTTTCTTT; cdr3_aa: CAILGGAAGTEAFF
j_call: TRBJ2-1; cdr3_length: 14; clone_size: -; d_call: -; v_call: TRBV28; cdr3_nt: TGTGCCAGTCACCAGGGGATCTCCTACAATGAGCAGTTCTTC; cdr3_aa: CASHQGISYNEQFF
j_call: TRBJ2-7; cdr3_length: 14; clone_size: -; d_call: TRBD2; v_call: TRBV6-6; cdr3_nt: TGTGCCAGCAAGGCTAGCGGGACTCTCTACGAGCAGTACTTC; cdr3_aa: CASKASGTLYEQYF
j_call: TRBJ1-1; cdr3_length: 15; clone_size: few; d_call: -; v_call: TRBV19; cdr3_nt: TGTGCCAGTAGTATAAGGAGGTTTGAGAACACTGAAGCTTTCTTT; cdr3_aa: CASSIRRFENTEAFF
j_call: TRBJ2-3; cdr3_length: 13; clone_size: -; d_call: -; v_call: TRBV6-1; cdr3_nt: TGTGCCAGCGGCGGGACAAACACAGATACGCAGTATTTT; cdr3_aa: CASGGTNTDTQYF
j_call: TRBJ2-7; cdr3_length: 13; clone_size: -; d_call: -; v_call: TRBV29-1; cdr3_nt: TGCAGCATTGGGGGGACAGCTACCTACGAGCAGTACTTC; cdr3_aa: CSIGGTATYEQYF
j_call: TRBJ1-1; cdr3_length: 13; clone_size: -; d_call: -; v_call: TRBV5-1; cdr3_nt: TGCGCCAGCAGCTTGGGCGTGACGGCTGAAGCTTTCTTT; cdr3_aa: CASSLGVTAEAFF
j_call: TRBJ2-3; cdr3_length: 14; clone_size: -; d_call: TRBD1; v_call: TRBV5-1; cdr3_nt: TGCGCCAGCAGCGCAAACCCCGGGACAGGGGGGCAGTATTTT; cdr3_aa: CASSANPGTGGQYF
j_call: TRBJ1-1; cdr3_length: 17; clone_size: -; d_call: -; v_call: TRBV7-2; cdr3_nt: TGTGCCAGCAGCTTAGACGCAGGGCCCTGGATGAACACTGAAGCTTTCTTT; cdr3_aa: CASSLDAGPWMNTEAFF
j_call: TRBJ1-1; cdr3_length: 11; clone_size: few; d_call: -; v_call: TRBV7-8; cdr3_nt: TGTGCCAGCAGCCAGAACACTGAAGCTTTCTTT; cdr3_aa: CASSQNTEAFF
j_call: TRBJ1-2; cdr3_length: 18; clone_size: -; d_call: -; v_call: TRBV5-4; cdr3_nt: TGTGCCAGTAGCTTTAGACTACATCCGGACCCGATTAACTATGGCTACACCTTC; cdr3_aa: CASSFRLHPDPINYGYTF
j_call: TRBJ2-1; cdr3_length: 12; clone_size: -; d_call: TRBD2; v_call: TRBV10-3; cdr3_nt: TGTGCCATCAGTGAACGGGAGGATGAGCAGTTCTTC; cdr3_aa: CAISEREDEQFF
j_call: TRBJ2-7; cdr3_length: 14; clone_size: few; d_call: TRBD2; v_call: TRBV2; cdr3_nt: TGTGCCAGCCGTCAAGGGACTACGGGACACGAGCAGTACTTC; cdr3_aa: CASRQGTTGHEQYF
j_call: TRBJ2-2; cdr3_length: 12; clone_size: -; d_call: -; v_call: TRBV6-6; cdr3_nt: TGTGCCAGCAGGGGTGAACACTGGGAGCTGTTTTTT; cdr3_aa: CASRGEHWELFF
j_call: TRBJ1-4; cdr3_length: 15; clone_size: -; d_call: TRBD1; v_call: TRBV7-3; cdr3_nt: TGTGCCAGCAGCCCCGGGACAGCAACTAATGAAAAACTGTTTTTT; cdr3_aa: CASSPGTATNEKLFF
j_call: TRBJ2-3; cdr3_length: 14; clone_size: -; d_call: TRBD2; v_call: TRBV6-5; cdr3_nt: TGTGCCAGCAGTTATCTAGCGGCAACAGATACGCAGTATTTT; cdr3_aa: CASSYLAATDTQYF